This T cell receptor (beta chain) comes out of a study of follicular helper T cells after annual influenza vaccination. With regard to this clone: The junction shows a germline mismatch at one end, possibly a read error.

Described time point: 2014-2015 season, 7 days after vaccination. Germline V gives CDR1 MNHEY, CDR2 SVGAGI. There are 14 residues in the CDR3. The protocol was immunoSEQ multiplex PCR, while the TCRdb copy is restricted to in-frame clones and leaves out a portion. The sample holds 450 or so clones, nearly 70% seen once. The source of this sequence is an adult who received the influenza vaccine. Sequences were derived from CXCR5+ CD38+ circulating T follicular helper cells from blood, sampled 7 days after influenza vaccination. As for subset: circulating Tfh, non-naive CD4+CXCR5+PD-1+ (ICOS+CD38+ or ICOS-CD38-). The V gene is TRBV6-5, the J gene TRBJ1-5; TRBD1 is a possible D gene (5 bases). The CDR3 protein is CAISGEGSNQPQHF. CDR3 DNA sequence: TGTGCCATCAGTGGGGAGGGGAGCAATCAGCCCCAGCATTTT.